Shown below are 28 T cell receptor beta chains from a single sample sequenced in a study of shared clonotypes between healthy human individuals. The repertoire was sequenced with immunoSEQ multiplex PCR; TCRdb's copy has only in-frame clones and lacks some. The sample yields 980,000 or so clones, over 75% seen once. The sequenced material came from memory CD4+ T cells sorted from blood. The subset is: CD45RA-negative fraction. The source of these receptors is a man between 18 and 35 years old in good health.

This chain links TRBV5-1 with TRBJ2-7, with 9 bases that match TRBD2. Germline V lookup: CDR1 SGHRS, CDR2 YFSETQ. V dropped 4 bases and J dropped 7; count of bases not matched to a gene: 18. CDR3 length: 17 residues. CDR3 sequence (DNA): TGCGCCAGCAGCCCGGGCTCTAGCGGGACCAGAACGGGGGAGCAGTACTTC. Translated: CASSPGSSGTRTGEQYF.

The CDR3 DNA sequence: TGCAGCGTTGATAAGGGTGCCGGGGAGCTGTTTTTT. It codes for CSVDKGAGELFF. V and J are TRBV29-1 and TRBJ2-2; D unclear. V dropped 3 bases and J dropped 6 bases, with 8 bases sitting between them. The CDR3 has 12 amino acids. CDR1 is SQVTM, CDR2 ANQGSEA, per germline.

The J gene is TRBJ2-7, the V gene TRBV7-2, with D possibly matching TRBD2 (6 bases). Germline V lookup: CDR1 SGHTA, CDR2 FQGNSA. Deletions cut 6 bases from V and 2 bases from J, with 17 bases between. The CDR3 has 15 amino acids. CDR3 sequence reads: CASREAGGGTYEQYF. DNA of the CDR3: TGTGCCAGCAGGGAAGCGGGTGGGGGGACCTACGAGCAGTACTTC.

CDR3 nucleotide sequence: TGCGCCAGCAGCTTGGAGGCCGGGACAGGGGGAAACGATGGCTACACCTTC. It translates to CASSLEAGTGGNDGYTF. The gene calls are TRBV5-1 and TRBJ1-2; TRBD1 matches 11 bases. Looked up from germline, CDR1 is SGHRS and CDR2 is YFSETQ. This CDR3 contains 17 residues. J was trimmed by 6 bases and V by 0 bases; bases with no gene match: 10. The variable domain in full, with the rest retrieved from reference TRBV5-1 and TRBJ1-2, is KAGVTQTPRYLIKTRGQQVTLSCSPISGHRSVSWYQQTPGQGLQFLFEYFSETQRNKGNFPGRFSGRQFSNSRSEMNVSTLELGDSALYLCASSLEAGTGGNDGYTFGSGTRLTVV.

This chain uses TRBV6-1 with TRBJ2-2, with a weak D call TRBD1 (6 bases). This CDR3 is 19 amino acids long. The V end was cut by 0 bases, the J end by 1 base, with 18 bases between. Germline assignment: CDR1 MNHNS and CDR2 SASEGT. Here the CDR3 reads CASSEAGQKKHLNTGELFF. CDR3 nucleotide sequence: TGTGCCAGCAGTGAAGCCGGACAGAAAAAGCACCTGAACACCGGGGAGCTGTTTTTT.

This clone was counted only a few times. The V call is TRBV10-3, the J call TRBJ2-7; D ambiguous. Germline CDR1 and CDR2: ENHRY and SYGVKD. V was clipped by 8 bases and J by 5 bases, with 19 bases between them. The CDR3 length is 14 residues. CDR3 sequence (DNA): TGTGCCATCGGTCCCCGGAGTGATTCCGACGAGCAGTACTTC. This gives the protein CAIGPRSDSDEQYF.

CDR3 DNA sequence: TGTGCCAGCAGGACAGGGAGTATGTGGAATGAAAAACTGTTTTTT. Its protein product is CASRTGSMWNEKLFF. The rearrangement joins TRBV2 to TRBJ1-4, with TRBD1 identical over 7 bases. CDR1 SNHLY and CDR2 FYNNEI come from the germline V gene. V lost 6 bases and J lost 5; bases outside the gene matches: 9. The CDR3 contains 15 residues.

The chain employs TRBV5-1 and TRBJ1-1; D gene uncertain. The CDR3 extends over 13 amino acids. V was clipped by 1 base and J by 0 bases, with 4 bases between them. The V gene's germline CDR1 is SGHRS and CDR2 YFSETQ. Written as DNA, the CDR3 is TGCGCCAGCAGCTTGCGATTGAACACTGAAGCTTTCTTT. Translating gives CASSLRLNTEAFF.

The V call is TRBV11-2, the J call TRBJ1-6; 7 bases align to TRBD1. The CDR3 loop spans 15 amino acids. The V gene end was trimmed by 2 bases and the J gene end by 10 bases; junction bases not matched to a gene: 8. Germline V gives CDR1 SGHAT, CDR2 FQNNGV. CDR3 DNA sequence: TGTGCCAGCAGCTTATTCAGGGGGGGCAGCTCACCCCTCCACTTT. Amino acids: CASSLFRGGSSPLHF.

This clone came up once. The rearrangement uses TRBV28 and TRBJ1-3; 7 nucleotides match TRBD1. Germline trimming cut 3 bases from V and 2 bases from J; bases unmatched to any gene: 4. Germline CDR1 MDHEN, CDR2 SYDVKM. The CDR3 covers 15 residues. The CDR3 loop is CASSFRGLAGNTIYF. Written as DNA, the CDR3 is TGTGCCAGCAGTTTTAGGGGGCTAGCTGGAAACACCATATATTTT. Variable domain in full (rest from reference TRBV28 and TRBJ1-3): DVKVTQSSRYLVKRTGEKVFLECVQDMDHENMFWYRQDPGLGLRLIYFSYDVKMKEKGDIPEGYSVSREKKERFSLILESASTNQTSMYLCASSFRGLAGNTIYFGEGSWLTVV.

V and J are TRBV27 and TRBJ1-6, with a possible D match to TRBD1 (5 bases). The V end lost 5 bases, the J end lost 7 bases, and 12 bases lay between the germline ends. CDR3 length: 14 residues. Germline V CDR1 and CDR2: MNHEY, SMNVEV (reference sequence). The CDR3 DNA sequence: TGTGCCAGCAGTGGCCCGGGGGGAAATTCACCCCTCCACTTT. Amino acids: CASSGPGGNSPLHF.

The chain couples TRBV29-1 to TRBJ1-4; 8 nucleotides align to TRBD1. The V and J ends lost 5 bases and 4 bases, in that order; junction bases with no gene match: 3. Per germline, CDR1 SQVTM and CDR2 ANQGSEA. The CDR3 has 13 amino acids. CDR3 DNA sequence: TGCAGCGTTAACACAGGGGGTAATGAAAAACTGTTTTTT. Its protein is CSVNTGGNEKLFF.

The CDR3 nucleotides read TGTGCCAGCAGTTACTCGGCACTGGCGGAAAAACTGTTTTTT. Translation gives CASSYSALAEKLFF. This chain uses TRBV6-5 with TRBJ1-4; D is unresolved. The CDR3 has 14 amino acids. Germline CDR1 reads MNHEY; CDR2 reads SVGAGI. V lost 0 bases and J 8 bases, leaving 10 bases between the germline ends.

The chain couples TRBV11-2 to TRBJ2-2; tentatively, D is TRBD1 or TRBD2 (5 bases each). Germline assignment: CDR1 SGHAT and CDR2 FQNNGV. Trimming stripped 5 bases from V and 3 bases from J, with 10 bases between. The CDR3 is made up of 14 amino acids. For the CDR3, the DNA is TGTGCCAGCAGCCCAGAGGGGCACACCGGGGAGCTGTTTTTT. Residues: CASSPEGHTGELFF.

This rearrangement joins TRBV10-3 to TRBJ2-3; 11 nucleotides agree with TRBD2. The CDR3 sequence is 17 residues long. V gave up 0 bases and J gave up 5 bases; unmatched junction bases: 7. The germline CDR1 and CDR2 sequences are ENHRY and SYGVKD. CDR3 amino acids: CAISESIVAGGQDTQYF. The CDR3 DNA reads TGTGCCATCAGTGAGTCGATTGTAGCGGGGGGGCAAGATACGCAGTATTTT.

The rearrangement links TRBV5-6 to TRBJ2-7; 10 bases fit TRBD2. Germline V gene sequence: CDR1 SGHDT, CDR2 YYEEEE. V lost 3 bases and J lost 3; bases outside the gene matches: 6. The length of the CDR3 is 15 residues. CDR3 amino acids: CASSWQREGGYEQYF. CDR3 coding DNA: TGTGCCAGCAGCTGGCAGCGGGAGGGTGGCTACGAGCAGTACTTC.

A few counts support this clone. This CDR3 is CASSGNKNTEAFF. The DNA for the CDR3 is TGTGCCAGCAGTGGGAACAAGAACACTGAAGCTTTCTTT. This chain uses TRBV25-1 with TRBJ1-1; D unclear. Germline lookup yields CDR1 MGHDK and CDR2 SYGVNS. The V end lost 4 bases, the J end lost 1 base, and 7 bases lay between the germline ends. This CDR3 has 13 residues.

This chain links TRBV6-5 with TRBJ2-6, with D perhaps given as TRBD1 or TRBD2 (5 bases each). The CDR3 contains 15 residues. Trimming took off 5 bases at V and 2 bases at J, with 10 bases between the two ends. CDR1 MNHEY and CDR2 SVGAGI come from the germline V gene. In DNA form, the CDR3 reads TGTGCCAGCAGTCCGGGGCGGGCTGGGGCCAACGTCCTGACTTTC. Encoded protein: CASSPGRAGANVLTF.

The count of this clone is one. The chain couples TRBV14 to TRBJ1-5; D gene unclear. The germline CDR1 and CDR2 sequences are SGHDN and FVKESK. V was pared by 0 bases and J by 0 bases, with 3 bases between. The CDR3 spans 14 residues. The CDR3 bases are TGTGCCAGCAGCCAAGAGCATAGCAATCAGCCCCAGCATTTT. Amino acids: CASSQEHSNQPQHF.

This clone was seen only once. J is TRBJ2-7 and V is TRBV4-2, with D possibly TRBD2 on 5 matching bases. The V end was cut by 2 bases, the J end by 1 base, with 15 bases between. Germline loops: CDR1 LGHNA, CDR2 YNFKEQ. The CDR3 has 16 amino acids. The CDR3 DNA sequence: TGTGCCAGCAGCCAAAGTAGGTCGGGAACGTCCTACGAGCAGTACTTC. It specifies CASSQSRSGTSYEQYF.

This clone was recorded many times. Different DNA sequences within this sample yield the same CDR3. This chain connects TRBV28 to TRBJ1-4, with D possibly being TRBD1 (5 bases). V was trimmed by 4 bases and J by 0 bases, leaving 9 bases between them. The CDR3 contains 15 residues. Germline loops: CDR1 MDHEN, CDR2 SYDVKM. The CDR3 region is CASSSRVATNEKLFF. The CDR3 DNA follows: TGTGCCAGCAGTTCCAGGGTTGCAACTAATGAAAAACTGTTTTTT. The entire variable domain, with the rest obtained from reference TRBV28 and TRBJ1-4, is as follows: DVKVTQSSRYLVKRTGEKVFLECVQDMDHENMFWYRQDPGLGLRLIYFSYDVKMKEKGDIPEGYSVSREKKERFSLILESASTNQTSMYLCASSSRVATNEKLFFGSGTQLSVL.

The chain links TRBV7-2 to TRBJ1-6; 7 nucleotides line up with TRBD1. Germline assignment: CDR1 SGHTA and CDR2 FQGNSA. The junction had 8 bases not matched to a gene; V was cut back by 5 bases and J by 4 bases. CDR3 length: 16 residues. The chain's CDR3 is CASSHYRGPYNSPLHF. Here the CDR3 DNA reads TGTGCCAGCAGCCATTACAGGGGACCTTATAATTCACCCCTCCACTTT.

This chain uses TRBV30 with TRBJ2-7; D gene ambiguous. The CDR3 runs to 15 residues. CDR1 and CDR2 (germline): GTSNPN, SVGIG (reference sequence). V lost 3 bases, J lost 2 bases, and 17 bases lay in between. CDR3 region: CAWRAGGAKAYEQYF. In DNA, the CDR3 is TGTGCCTGGAGGGCAGGCGGCGCCAAGGCCTACGAGCAGTACTTC.

V is TRBV27 and J is TRBJ2-1, with 8 bases that match TRBD1. V lost 6 bases and J lost 4; bases outside the gene matches: 14. The germline gives CDR1 MNHEY, CDR2 SMNVEV (reference sequence). The CDR3 runs 17 residues. The CDR3 DNA reads as TGTGCCAGCAGACACCATGGACAGGGTACTACATACAATGAGCAGTTCTTC. It translates to CASRHHGQGTTYNEQFF.

This chain uses TRBV11-2 with TRBJ2-1, with unresolved D. CDR3 length: 11 residues. V was trimmed by 0 bases and J by 14 bases, leaving 8 bases between them. Germline CDR1 reads SGHAT; CDR2 reads FQNNGV. CDR3 region: CASSLEGLEFF. Written as DNA, the CDR3 is TGTGCCAGCAGCTTAGAGGGTTTGGAGTTCTTC.

V usage is TRBV6-6 and J usage is TRBJ1-5; D remains unclear. Germline CDR1 MNHNY, CDR2 SVGAGI (reference sequence). CDR3 length equals 13 residues. Trimming took 2 bases from V and 7 from J, leaving 9 bases between them. This CDR3 reads CASSYEQGQPQHF. Here the CDR3 DNA reads TGTGCCAGCAGTTACGAACAAGGGCAGCCCCAGCATTTT.

V is TRBV6-6 and J is TRBJ2-7; D is perhaps TRBD1 (6 bases). The CDR3 consists of 14 residues. V was clipped by 6 bases and J by 2 bases, with 14 bases between them. Per germline, CDR1 MNHNY and CDR2 SVGAGI (reference sequence). The CDR3 reads CASSLTGQTYEQYF. The CDR3 nucleotides are TGTGCCAGCAGCTTAACGGGACAAACCTACGAGCAGTACTTC.

This clone was recorded at least ten times. The chain has TRBV28 and TRBJ2-3; 16 bases agree with TRBD2. There are 16 residues in the CDR3. The J segment lost 12 bases and the V segment lost 3 bases, leaving 9 bases of the junction unmatched. Germline V lookup: CDR1 MDHEN, CDR2 SYDVKM. CDR3 bases: TGTGCCAGCAGTTTCCCCGGGACTAGCGGGGGGGGGACCCAGTATTTT. Translated, it gives CASSFPGTSGGGTQYF.